This is a list of T cell receptor beta chains from one sample in a study of T cells in localized non-small cell lung cancer. The table came from immunoSEQ multiplex PCR; TCRdb's copy has only in-frame clones and leaves some out. The sample includes about 40,000 clones, roughly 86% of them seen just once. This specimen consisted of peripheral blood, obtained before any cancer treatment. Source of these receptors: a man aged 40 to 70 with stage I lung adenocarcinoma. Both conserved end residues are part of each CDR3. D genes are given only for firm matches. Clone size is given for some rows only: seen once, a few or many times, or a class if the clone is expanded.

CDR3 DNA | CDR3 protein | D gene | V gene | clone size | J gene
TGTGCCAGCAGCTTACAGGGGTTTTTTCCCTATGGCTACACCTTC | CASSLQGFFPYGYTF | NA | TRBV7-9 | once | TRBJ1-2
TGTGCCAGCAGTCAACGGACAGATGAGCAGTTCTTC | CASSQRTDEQFF | NA | TRBV6-6 | NA | TRBJ2-1
TGCAGCGTTGGGCAGGCCAATGAAAAACTGTTTTTT | CSVGQANEKLFF | NA | TRBV29-1 | NA | TRBJ1-4
TGTGCCAGCAGTTTCGCGGGAGGGAGTAATGAGCAGTTCTTC | CASSFAGGSNEQFF | TRBD2 | TRBV28 | NA | TRBJ2-1
TGTGCCAGCAGTTTTTTGGGTTATATGAACACTGAAGCTTTCTTT | CASSFLGYMNTEAFF | NA | TRBV28 | NA | TRBJ1-1
TGTGCCAGCAGCTGGGGGGGGCGCTACGAGCAGTACTTC | CASSWGGRYEQYF | NA | TRBV7-8 | NA | TRBJ2-7
TGCGCCAGCAGCTTGACTAGCGGGAGGGACAATGAGCAGTTCTTC | CASSLTSGRDNEQFF | TRBD2 | TRBV5-1 | NA | TRBJ2-1
TGTGCCAGCAGCCCTCAGAACACCGGGGAGCTGTTTTTT | CASSPQNTGELFF | NA | TRBV7-3 | NA | TRBJ2-2
TGTGCCAGCAGCCAAGATGCATGGAACACTGAAGCTTTCTTT | CASSQDAWNTEAFF | NA | TRBV4-2 | few | TRBJ1-1
TGTGCCAGCAGTTTCCCGGGGGTGGACTATGGCTACACCTTC | CASSFPGVDYGYTF | NA | TRBV28 | NA | TRBJ1-2
TGTGCCATCAGGAAACAGAGGACTAGCGGGAGTTCCGAGCAGTACTTC | CAIRKQRTSGSSEQYF | TRBD2 | TRBV10-3 | NA | TRBJ2-7
TGTGCCAGCAGTGTAGGCGCCGCCTACGAGCAGTACTTC | CASSVGAAYEQYF | NA | TRBV6-1 | few | TRBJ2-7
TGTGCCAGCAGGTTGGGGTACGGCTACACCTTC | CASRLGYGYTF | NA | TRBV6-5 | NA | TRBJ1-2
TGCGCCAGCAGCCAAGTTGGGGGCTCCTACAATGAGCAGTTCTTC | CASSQVGGSYNEQFF | NA | TRBV4-3 | NA | TRBJ2-1
TGCGCCAGCAGCCAAGGGATAGCGGGGGCCTACGAGCAGTACTTC | CASSQGIAGAYEQYF | TRBD2 | TRBV4-1 | NA | TRBJ2-7
TGTGCCAGCAGTGAAGGTGGGACCAACTACGAGCAGTACTTC | CASSEGGTNYEQYF | NA | TRBV6-1 | NA | TRBJ2-7
TGTGCCAGCAGGAGGCTAGCGGACACCGGGGAGCTGTTTTTT | CASRRLADTGELFF | TRBD2 | TRBV28 | NA | TRBJ2-2
TGTGCCAGCAGCTTGGACAGGGGTGAGGGTACCGGGGAGCTGTTTTTT | CASSLDRGEGTGELFF | TRBD1 | TRBV7-8 | NA | TRBJ2-2
TGCGCCAGCAGCTTTTCAGGGGGCGAAGGAGGGACTGAAGCTTTCTTT | CASSFSGGEGGTEAFF | TRBD1 | TRBV5-1 | NA | TRBJ1-1
TGTGCCAGCAGTTACAGGAGGACAGGGGGAAATCAGCCCCAGCATTTT | CASSYRRTGGNQPQHF | TRBD1 | TRBV6-5 | NA | TRBJ1-5
TGTGCCAGCAGTGTCCGGGACAGGGCTGGAAACACCATATATTTT | CASSVRDRAGNTIYF | TRBD1 | TRBV28 | NA | TRBJ1-3
TGTGCCAGCAGTGTTTGGACAGGGGACGAGCAGTACTTC | CASSVWTGDEQYF | TRBD1 | TRBV27 | NA | TRBJ2-7
TGTGCCAGTAGCGACCTCTACAATGAGCAGTTCTTC | CASSDLYNEQFF | NA | TRBV19 | NA | TRBJ2-1
TGTGCCAGCGGGAAAGGACAGGGGACAGCAACTAATGAAAAACTGTTTTTT | CASGKGQGTATNEKLFF | TRBD1 | TRBV5-6 | NA | TRBJ1-4
TGTGCCAGCAGTTCCGGGACAGGGGGCCTCTACGAGCAGTACTTC | CASSSGTGGLYEQYF | TRBD1 | TRBV28 | few | TRBJ2-7
TGTGCCAGCAGTCTAGCCCAGGGACCGGGGTATGGCTACACCTTC | CASSLAQGPGYGYTF | NA | TRBV28 | NA | TRBJ1-2
TGTGCCAGCAGCCAAGATCGGGTCGGGAGGGCCCCAGAGACCCAGTACTTC | CASSQDRVGRAPETQYF | TRBD2 | TRBV4-2 | NA | TRBJ2-5
TGCGCCAGCAGCCCGGGACAGGGGGCCCAAGAGACCCAGTACTTC | CASSPGQGAQETQYF | TRBD1 | TRBV5-1 | NA | TRBJ2-5
TGCAGTGCTCCCGGTGGGGGGCGGCAGTTCTTC | CSAPGGGRQFF | NA | TRBV20-1 | NA | TRBJ2-1
TGCGCCAGCAGCCAAACCCCCGCGGGGGCTAACTATGGCTACACCTTC | CASSQTPAGANYGYTF | NA | TRBV4-1 | NA | TRBJ1-2
TGTGCCAGCAGCCCCACAGGGGGCTACACCGGGGAGCTGTTTTTT | CASSPTGGYTGELFF | TRBD1 | TRBV28 | once | TRBJ2-2
TGCGCCAGCAGCCAAGATAGGGGTATAGGGGAGACCCAGTACTTC | CASSQDRGIGETQYF | NA | TRBV4-3 | NA | TRBJ2-5
TGTGCCAGCTCACCACCGGGCGGGGGCTATAACACAGATACGCAGTATTTT | CASSPPGGGYNTDTQYF | NA | TRBV18 | NA | TRBJ2-3
TGTGCCAGCAGCGTAGGGGGACAGGACTATGGCTACACCTTC | CASSVGGQDYGYTF | TRBD1 | TRBV9 | few | TRBJ1-2
TGTGCCAGCCAGCGGGACAGTAGCACAGATACGCAGTATTTT | CASQRDSSTDTQYF | NA | TRBV5-6 | NA | TRBJ2-3
TGTGCCAGCTACGGGTCACCAGAGAGCTCCTACGAGCAGTACTTC | CASYGSPESSYEQYF | NA | TRBV14 | NA | TRBJ2-7
TGTGCCAGTAGTATAGGAGGGACAGGGGTATTGTTCTTC | CASSIGGTGVLFF | TRBD1 | TRBV19 | NA | TRBJ2-1
TGTGCCAGCAGCTCTATCGGGGAGCTGTTTTTT | CASSSIGELFF | NA | TRBV7-9 | NA | TRBJ2-2
TGTGCCAGCTCACCGGGGACAGGGGGCTCTGAAGCTTTCTTT | CASSPGTGGSEAFF | TRBD1 | TRBV18 | NA | TRBJ1-1
TGTGCCAGCAGTTACGGACAGGTTAGCAATCAGCCCCAGCATTTT | CASSYGQVSNQPQHF | TRBD1 | TRBV5-8 | NA | TRBJ1-5
TGTGCCAGCAGCTTAGCGGGGGGCTTGGGGGAGCAGTACTTC | CASSLAGGLGEQYF | NA | TRBV7-2 | NA | TRBJ2-7
TGTGCCAGCTCACCATTAGACACTACCTACGAGCAGTACTTC | CASSPLDTTYEQYF | NA | TRBV18 | NA | TRBJ2-7
TGTGCCAGCAGCCCCTTGGGCCAGGAGTACTCCTACAATGAGCAGTTCTTC | CASSPLGQEYSYNEQFF | NA | TRBV5-4 | once | TRBJ2-1
TGTGCCAGCAGGGGGATTATGGACACTGAAGCTTTCTTT | CASRGIMDTEAFF | NA | TRBV5-4 | NA | TRBJ1-1